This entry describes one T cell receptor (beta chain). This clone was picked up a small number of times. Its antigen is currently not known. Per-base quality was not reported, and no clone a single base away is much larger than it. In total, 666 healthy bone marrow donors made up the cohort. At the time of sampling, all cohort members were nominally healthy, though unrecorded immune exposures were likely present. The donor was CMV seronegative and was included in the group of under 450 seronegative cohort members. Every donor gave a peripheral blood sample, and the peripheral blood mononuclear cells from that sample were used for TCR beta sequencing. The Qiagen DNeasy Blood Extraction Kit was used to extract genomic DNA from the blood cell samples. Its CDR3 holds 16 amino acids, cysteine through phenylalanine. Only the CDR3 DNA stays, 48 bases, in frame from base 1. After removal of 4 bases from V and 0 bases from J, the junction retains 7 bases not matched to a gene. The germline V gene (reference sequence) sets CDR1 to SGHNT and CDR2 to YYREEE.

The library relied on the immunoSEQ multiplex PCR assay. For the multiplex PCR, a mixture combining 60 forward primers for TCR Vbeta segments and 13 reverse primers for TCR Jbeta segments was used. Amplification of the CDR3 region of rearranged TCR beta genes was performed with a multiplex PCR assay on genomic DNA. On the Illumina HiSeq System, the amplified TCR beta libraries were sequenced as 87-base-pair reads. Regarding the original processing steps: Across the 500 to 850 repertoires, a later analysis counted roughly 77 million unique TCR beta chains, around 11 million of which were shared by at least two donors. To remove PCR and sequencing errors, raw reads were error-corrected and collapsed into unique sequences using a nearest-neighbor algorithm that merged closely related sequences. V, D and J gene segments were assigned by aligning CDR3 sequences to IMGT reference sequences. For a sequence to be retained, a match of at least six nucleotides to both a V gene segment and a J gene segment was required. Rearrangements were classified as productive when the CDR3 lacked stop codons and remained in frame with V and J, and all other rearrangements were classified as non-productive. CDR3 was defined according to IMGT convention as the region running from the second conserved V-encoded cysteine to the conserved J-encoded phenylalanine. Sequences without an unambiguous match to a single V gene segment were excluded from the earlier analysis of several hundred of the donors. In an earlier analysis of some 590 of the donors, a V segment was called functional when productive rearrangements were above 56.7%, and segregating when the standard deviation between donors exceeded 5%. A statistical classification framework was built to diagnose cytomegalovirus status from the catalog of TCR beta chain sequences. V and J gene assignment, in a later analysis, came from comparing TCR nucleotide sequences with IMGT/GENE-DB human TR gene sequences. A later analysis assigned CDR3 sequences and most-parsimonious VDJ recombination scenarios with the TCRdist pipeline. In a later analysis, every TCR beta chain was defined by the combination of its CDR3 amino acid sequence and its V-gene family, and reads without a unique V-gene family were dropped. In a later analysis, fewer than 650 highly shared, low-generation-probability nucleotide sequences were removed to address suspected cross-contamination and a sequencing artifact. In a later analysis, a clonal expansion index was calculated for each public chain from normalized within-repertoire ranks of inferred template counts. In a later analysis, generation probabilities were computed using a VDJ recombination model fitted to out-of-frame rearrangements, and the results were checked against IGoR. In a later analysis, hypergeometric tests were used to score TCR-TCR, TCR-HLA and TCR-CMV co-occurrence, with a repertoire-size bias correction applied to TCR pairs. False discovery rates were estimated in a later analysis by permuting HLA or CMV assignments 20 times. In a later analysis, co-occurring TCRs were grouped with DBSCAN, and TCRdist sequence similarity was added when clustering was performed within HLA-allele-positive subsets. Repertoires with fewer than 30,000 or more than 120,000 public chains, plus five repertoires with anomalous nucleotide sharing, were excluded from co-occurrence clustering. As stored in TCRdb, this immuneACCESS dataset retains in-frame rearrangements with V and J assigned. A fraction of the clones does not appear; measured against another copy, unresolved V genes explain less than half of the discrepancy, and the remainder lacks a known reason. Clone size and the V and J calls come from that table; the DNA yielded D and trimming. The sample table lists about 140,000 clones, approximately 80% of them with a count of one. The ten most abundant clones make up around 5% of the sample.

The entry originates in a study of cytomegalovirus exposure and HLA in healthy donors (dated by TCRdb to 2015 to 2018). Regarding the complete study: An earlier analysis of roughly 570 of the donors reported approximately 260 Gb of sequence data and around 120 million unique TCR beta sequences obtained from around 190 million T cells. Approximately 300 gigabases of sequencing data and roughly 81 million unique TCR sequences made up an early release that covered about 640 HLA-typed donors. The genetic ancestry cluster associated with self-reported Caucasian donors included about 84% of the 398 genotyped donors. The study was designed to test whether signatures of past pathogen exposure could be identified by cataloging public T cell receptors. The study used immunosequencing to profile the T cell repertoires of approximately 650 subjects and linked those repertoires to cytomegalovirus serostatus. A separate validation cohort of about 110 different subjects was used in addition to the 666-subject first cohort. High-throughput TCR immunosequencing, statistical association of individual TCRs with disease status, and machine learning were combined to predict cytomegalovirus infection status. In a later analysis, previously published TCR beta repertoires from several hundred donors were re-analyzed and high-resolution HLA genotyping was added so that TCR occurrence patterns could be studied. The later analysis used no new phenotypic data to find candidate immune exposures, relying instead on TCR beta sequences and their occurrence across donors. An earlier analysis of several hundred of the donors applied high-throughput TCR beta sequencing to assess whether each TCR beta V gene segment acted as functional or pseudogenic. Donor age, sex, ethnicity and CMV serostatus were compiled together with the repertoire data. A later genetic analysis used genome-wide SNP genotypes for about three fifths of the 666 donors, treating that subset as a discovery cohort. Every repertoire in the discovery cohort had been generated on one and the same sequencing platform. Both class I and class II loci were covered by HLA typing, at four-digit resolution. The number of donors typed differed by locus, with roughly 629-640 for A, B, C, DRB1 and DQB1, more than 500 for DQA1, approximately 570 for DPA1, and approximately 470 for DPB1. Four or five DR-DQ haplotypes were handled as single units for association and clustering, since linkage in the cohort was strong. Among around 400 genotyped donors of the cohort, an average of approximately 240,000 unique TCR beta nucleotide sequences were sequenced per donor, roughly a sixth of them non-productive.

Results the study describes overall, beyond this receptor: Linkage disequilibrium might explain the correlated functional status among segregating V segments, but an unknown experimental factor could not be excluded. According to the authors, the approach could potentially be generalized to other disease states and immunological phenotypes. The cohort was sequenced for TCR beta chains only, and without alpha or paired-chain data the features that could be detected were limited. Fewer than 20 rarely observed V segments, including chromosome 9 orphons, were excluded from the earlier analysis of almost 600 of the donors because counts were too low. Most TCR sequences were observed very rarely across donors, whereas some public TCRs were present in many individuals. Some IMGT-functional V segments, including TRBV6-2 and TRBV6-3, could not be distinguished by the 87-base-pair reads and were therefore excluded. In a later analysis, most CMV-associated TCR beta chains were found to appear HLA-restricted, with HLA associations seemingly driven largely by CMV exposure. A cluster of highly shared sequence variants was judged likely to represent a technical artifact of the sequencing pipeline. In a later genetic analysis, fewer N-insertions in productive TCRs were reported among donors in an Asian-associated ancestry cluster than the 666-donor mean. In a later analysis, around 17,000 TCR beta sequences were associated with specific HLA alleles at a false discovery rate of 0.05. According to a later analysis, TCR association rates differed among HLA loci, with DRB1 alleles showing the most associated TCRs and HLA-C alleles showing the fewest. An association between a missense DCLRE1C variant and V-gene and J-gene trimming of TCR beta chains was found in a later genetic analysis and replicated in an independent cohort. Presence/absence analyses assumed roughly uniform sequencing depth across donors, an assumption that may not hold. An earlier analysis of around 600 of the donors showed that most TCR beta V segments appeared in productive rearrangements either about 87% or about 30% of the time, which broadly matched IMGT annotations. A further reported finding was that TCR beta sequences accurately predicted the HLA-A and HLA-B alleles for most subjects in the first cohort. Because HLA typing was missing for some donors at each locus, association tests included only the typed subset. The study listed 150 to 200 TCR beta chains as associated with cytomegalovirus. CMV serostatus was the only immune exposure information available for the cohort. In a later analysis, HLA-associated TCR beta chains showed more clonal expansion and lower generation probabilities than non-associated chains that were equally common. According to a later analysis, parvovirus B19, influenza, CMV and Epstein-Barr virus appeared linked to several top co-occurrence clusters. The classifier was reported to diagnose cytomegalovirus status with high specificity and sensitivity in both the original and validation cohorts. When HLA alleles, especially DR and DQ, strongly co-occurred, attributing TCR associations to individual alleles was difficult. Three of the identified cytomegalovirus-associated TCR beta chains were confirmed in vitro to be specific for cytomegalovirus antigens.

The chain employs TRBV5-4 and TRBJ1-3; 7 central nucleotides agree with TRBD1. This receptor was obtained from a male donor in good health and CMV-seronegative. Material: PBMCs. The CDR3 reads CASSVRDRDSGNTIYF. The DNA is TGTGCCAGCAGCGTACGGGACAGAGACTCTGGAAACACCATATATTTT. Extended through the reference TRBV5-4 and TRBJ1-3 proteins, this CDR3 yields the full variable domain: ETGVTQSPTHLIKTRGQQVTLRCSSQSGHNTVSWYQQALGQGPQFIFQYYREEENGRGNFPPRFSGLQFPNYSSELNVNALELDDSALYLCASSVRDRDSGNTIYFGEGSWLTVV.